This TCR beta chain was identified during a study of blood T cell repertoires in COVID-19. Clones were sequenced by immunoSEQ multiplex PCR, and TCRdb holds only the in-frame ones, with some missing. The repertoire holds about 340,000 clones, around 87% seen once, with 6% to 7% in the top ten. This clone appeared a few times. The CDR3 is 12 amino acids. Losses at the gene ends were 6 bases for V and 7 bases for J; bases not matched to a gene: 2. Germline values: CDR1 WNHNN, CDR2 SYGVQD (reference sequence). The chain combines TRBV10-1 with TRBJ2-1; 8 bases agree with TRBD1. The sequence was collected from a woman between 50 and 59 years old with COVID-19, enrolled during active disease. The sequenced material came from peripheral blood. CDR3 in DNA: TGCGCCAGCAGCAACAGGGGGAATGAGCAGTTCTTC. This sequence encodes CASSNRGNEQFF.